Following are 7 T cell receptor beta chains from one sample sequenced in a study of T cells after yellow fever vaccination. MiXCR was run by TCRdb on the 5' RACE reads, yielding one entry per CDR3 protein. The data contain around 600,000 distinct CDR3 sequences, about 12% of them seen just once; the ten biggest clones take up more than 12%. The material was PBMCs, obtained on the day of the yellow fever booster vaccination. Source of these receptors: a man aged 25 to 45 who received the YFV17D yellow fever vaccine.

V gene TRBV10-3 combines with J gene TRBJ2-5; 7 positions match TRBD2. The germline V gene encodes CDR1 ENHRY and CDR2 SYGVKD. J gave up 3 bases and V 10 bases, and 2 bases lay outside the gene matches. CDR3 length: 11 residues. The CDR3 coding sequence is TGTGCCACGAGCGGGAAAGAGACCCAGTACTTC. It is translated as CATSGKETQYF.

The rearrangement joins TRBV29-1 to TRBJ2-7; 8 bases align to TRBD1. J was trimmed by 3 bases and V by 3 bases; bases with no gene match: 10. Germline CDR1 is SQVTM and CDR2 is ANQGSEA. The CDR3 is 15 residues long. CDR3 in DNA: TGCAGCGTTGAGGACAGGGCCAGCCTCGGCTACGAGCAGTACTTC. This sequence encodes CSVEDRASLGYEQYF.

This clonotype was counted only a few times. The rearrangement links TRBV4-3 to TRBJ1-2; no clear D. Germline assignment: CDR1 LGHNA and CDR2 YSLEER. V dropped 0 bases and J dropped 4 bases, with 6 bases sitting between them. The length of the CDR3 is 13 residues. CDR3 amino acids: CASSQDTAYGYTF. As DNA, the CDR3 is TGCGCCAGCAGCCAAGACACAGCCTATGGCTACACCTTC.

This clonotype was counted at least ten times. The chain recombines TRBV7-2 with TRBJ1-1; no clear D. The CDR3 runs to 14 residues. Trimming cost V 8 bases and J 3 bases, with 16 bases left between them. CDR1 is SGHTA, CDR2 FQGNSA, per germline. The CDR3 DNA sequence: TGTGCCAGCGGACCGCCGGAGGGCCACACTGAAGCTTTCTTT. Translated, it gives CASGPPEGHTEAFF.

The sample holds a few counts of this clonotype. This chain connects TRBV5-4 to TRBJ1-2, with D possibly matching TRBD1 (6 bases). CDR1 and CDR2 from the germline V gene are SGHNT and YYREEE (reference sequence). The CDR3 is 13 residues long. V was cut by 4 bases and J by 8 bases, with 15 bases left in between. This chain's CDR3 is CASSPQGLRGYTF. CDR3 DNA sequence: TGTGCCAGCAGCCCCCAGGGGCTTCGGGGCTACACCTTC.

The rearrangement joins TRBV20-1 to TRBJ2-1, with 10 positions matching TRBD1. The CDR3 contains 14 residues. V shed 6 bases and J 5 bases; nucleotides not matched to a gene: 7. The germline gives CDR1 DFQATT, CDR2 SNEGSKA (reference sequence). The DNA for the CDR3 is TGCAGTGCCCCAACGACAGGGGGCCACAATGAGCAGTTCTTC. Its protein product is CSAPTTGGHNEQFF.

This clonotype was seen ten or more times. V gene TRBV7-9 combines with J gene TRBJ2-1; the D call may be TRBD1 or TRBD2 (6 bases each). With 1 base removed from V and 4 bases from J, the gap between germline ends came to 14 bases. The CDR3 extends over 16 amino acids. The germline gives CDR1 SEHNR, CDR2 FQNEAQ (reference sequence). The CDR3 nucleotides read TGTGCCAGCAGCTTAGTCGGGGGCAGGTCGTACAATGAGCAGTTCTTC. It is translated as CASSLVGGRSYNEQFF.